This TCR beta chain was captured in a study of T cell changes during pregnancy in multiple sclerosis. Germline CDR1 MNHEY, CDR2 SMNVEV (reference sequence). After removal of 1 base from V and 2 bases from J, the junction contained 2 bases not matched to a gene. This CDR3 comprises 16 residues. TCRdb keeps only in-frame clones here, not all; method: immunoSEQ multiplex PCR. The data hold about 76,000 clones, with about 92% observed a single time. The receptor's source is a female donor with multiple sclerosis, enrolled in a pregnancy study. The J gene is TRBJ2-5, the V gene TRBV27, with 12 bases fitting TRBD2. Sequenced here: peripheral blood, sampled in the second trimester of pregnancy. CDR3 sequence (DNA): TGTGCCAGCAGTTTATTTACTAGCGGGGGGCAAGAGACCCAGTACTTC. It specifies CASSLFTSGGQETQYF.